Reported below is one T cell receptor beta chain. Patients' lesions had not changed for the previous 6 months. The sample comes from a study of resident and recirculating memory T cells in vitiligo. Background on the study: Epidermis came from shave biopsies of lesional and nonlesional sites, plus PBMCs. The samples were homogenized without cell sorting before genomic DNA extraction.

The method was immunoSEQ multiplex PCR; TCRdb's version includes in-frame clones alone and lacks a portion of them. The sample holds 70,000 to 75,000 clones, about 89% seen once. The sequence derives from a male donor with vitiligo. Sequencing was done on a sample of blood.

The CDR3 loop is CASSWSTGDTEAFF. DNA for the CDR3: TGCGCCAGCTCCTGGTCTACAGGGGACACTGAAGCTTTCTTT. This chain joins TRBV5-1 and TRBJ1-1, with 7 bases matching TRBD1. This CDR3 contains 14 residues. V lost 7 bases and J lost 3; bases outside the gene matches: 9. CDR1 is SGHRS and CDR2 is YFSETQ in the germline V gene. Looking up the rest from reference TRBV5-1 and TRBJ1-1 gives the full variable domain: KAGVTQTPRYLIKTRGQQVTLSCSPISGHRSVSWYQQTPGQGLQFLFEYFSETQRNKGNFPGRFSGRQFSNSRSEMNVSTLELGDSALYLCASSWSTGDTEAFFGQGTRLTVV.